This T cell receptor (beta chain) is from a study of cytomegalovirus exposure and HLA in healthy donors (TCRdb year 2017). A note on the overall study: In an earlier analysis of fewer than 750 of the donors, roughly 300 Gb of sequence data and 100 million or so unique TCR beta sequences from about 180 million T cells were reported. Among the roughly 380 genotyped donors, around 81% belonged to the genetic ancestry cluster associated with self-reported Caucasian donors. Typing coverage varied by locus: roughly 629-640 donors for A, B, C, DRB1 and DQB1; approximately 500 for DQA1; over 600 for DPA1; fewer than 480 for DPB1. About 280 gigabases of sequencing data and 70 million to 95 million unique TCR sequences made up an early release that covered roughly 670 HLA-typed donors. In a later genetic analysis, genome-wide SNP genotypes for about 55% of the 666 donors were used, and that subset was treated as a discovery cohort. Every discovery cohort repertoire had been produced on one sequencing platform. Class I and class II HLA loci were covered by the typing at four-digit resolution. Four to six DR-DQ haplotypes were handled as single units for association and clustering, since linkage in the cohort was strong. A separate validation cohort of roughly 130 different subjects was used in addition to the 666-subject first cohort. The study aimed to test whether signatures of past pathogen exposure could be identified by cataloging public T cell receptors. Among a few hundred genotyped donors of the cohort, an average of approximately 250,000 unique TCR beta nucleotide sequences were sequenced per donor, roughly a sixth of them non-productive. In a later analysis, previously published TCR beta repertoires from 670 or so donors were re-analyzed and high-resolution HLA genotyping was added so that TCR occurrence patterns could be studied. Using immunosequencing, the study profiled T cell repertoires from 500 to 800 subjects and related those repertoires to cytomegalovirus serostatus. To predict cytomegalovirus infection status, the study brought together high-throughput TCR immunosequencing, statistical association of individual TCRs with disease status, and machine learning. In the later analysis, no new phenotypic data were used to find candidate immune exposures; instead, reliance was placed on TCR beta sequences and their occurrence across donors. An earlier analysis of 500 to 750 of the donors applied high-throughput TCR beta sequencing to assess whether each TCR beta V gene segment acted as functional or pseudogenic. Donor age, sex, ethnicity and CMV serostatus were compiled alongside the repertoire data.

The cohort comprised several hundred healthy bone marrow donors. Cohort members were all nominally healthy when sampled, although unrecorded immune exposures were likely present. The donor was CMV seronegative and was included in the group of hundreds of seronegative cohort members. A peripheral blood sample was provided by each donor, and peripheral blood mononuclear cells were used for TCR beta sequencing. Genomic DNA was extracted from the blood cell samples with the Qiagen DNeasy Blood Extraction Kit. As concerns this clone: Its target antigen remains unknown. Nothing much larger sits one base from this clone, and base qualities are not available.

Overall results and qualifications from the work: Because counts were too low, roughly 16 rarely observed V segments, including chromosome 9 orphons, were left out of the earlier analysis of some 640 of the donors. A group of highly shared sequence variants was considered likely to be a technical artifact of the sequencing pipeline. Because HLA typing was unavailable for some donors at each locus, only the typed subset was used in association tests. While some public TCRs were present in many individuals, most TCR sequences turned up only very rarely across donors. In a later analysis, 16,951 TCR beta sequences were associated with specific HLA alleles at a false discovery rate of 0.05. Most CMV-associated TCR beta chains appeared to be HLA-restricted in a later analysis, and the HLA associations seemed to be driven largely by CMV exposure. The authors suggested that the approach could potentially be generalized to other disease states and immunological phenotypes. Linkage disequilibrium might explain the correlated functional status among segregating V segments, but an unknown experimental factor could not be excluded. Only TCR beta chains were sequenced in this cohort, and the absence of alpha or paired-chain data limited detectable features. The study gave a list of 150 to 200 TCR beta chains associated with cytomegalovirus. A later analysis found that HLA-associated TCR beta chains were more clonally expanded and had lower generation probabilities than equally common non-associated chains. Because the 87-base-pair reads could not distinguish some IMGT-functional V segments, including TRBV6-2 and TRBV6-3, those segments were excluded. A later genetic analysis reported fewer N-insertions in productive TCRs among donors in an Asian-associated ancestry cluster than the roughly 700-donor mean. According to a later analysis, parvovirus B19, influenza, CMV and Epstein-Barr virus appeared linked to several top co-occurrence clusters. Cytomegalovirus status was reported to be diagnosed by the classifier with high specificity and sensitivity in both the original and validation cohorts. A few of the identified cytomegalovirus-associated TCR beta chains were confirmed in vitro to be specific for cytomegalovirus antigens. When HLA alleles, especially DR and DQ, strongly co-occurred, TCR associations were difficult to assign to individual alleles. CMV serostatus was the only immune exposure information available for the cohort. An earlier analysis of 450 to 750 of the donors showed that most TCR beta V segments appeared in productive rearrangements either about 90% or about 30% of the time, which broadly matched IMGT annotations. An association between a missense DCLRE1C variant and V-gene and J-gene trimming of TCR beta chains was found in a later genetic analysis and replicated in an independent cohort. The presence/absence analyses assumed that sequencing depth was roughly uniform across donors, and that assumption may not be true. A further reported finding was that TCR beta sequences accurately predicted the HLA-A and HLA-B alleles for most subjects in the first cohort. A later analysis found that TCR association rates varied across HLA loci, with DRB1 alleles showing the most associated TCRs and HLA-C alleles the fewest.

Here V drops 5 bases and J drops 6 bases, and the junction holds 6 bases not matched to any gene. From its cysteine to its phenylalanine, the CDR3 spans 14 amino acids. Only the CDR3 portion is preserved as DNA: 42 bases, with reading frame beginning at the first base. According to the germline V gene, CDR1 reads SGHNT and CDR2 reads YENEEA. Receptors were amplified or captured by the immunoSEQ multiplex PCR assay. For the multiplex PCR, a mixture combining 60 forward primers for TCR Vbeta segments and 13 reverse primers for TCR Jbeta segments was used. A multiplex PCR assay on genomic DNA amplified the CDR3 region of rearranged TCR beta genes. Amplified TCR beta libraries were sequenced as 87-base-pair reads on the Illumina HiSeq System. The source study handled its data this way. In a later analysis, tens of millions of unique TCR beta chains were counted across the 500 to 850 repertoires, and about 10 million of these chains were shared by at least two donors. A nearest-neighbor algorithm error-corrected the raw reads and collapsed the reads into unique sequences, merging closely related sequences to remove PCR and sequencing errors. To assign V, D and J gene segments, CDR3 sequences were aligned to IMGT reference sequences. Each retained sequence needed at least a six-nucleotide match to both a V gene segment and a J gene segment. A rearrangement was called productive if the CDR3 had no stop codons and remained in frame with V and J, and every other rearrangement was called non-productive. CDR3 was defined by IMGT convention, running from the second conserved V-encoded cysteine to the conserved J-encoded phenylalanine. Sequences without an unambiguous match to a single V gene segment were excluded from the earlier analysis of a few hundred of the donors. In an earlier analysis of 587 of the donors, V segments were called functional above 56.7% productive rearrangements and were called segregating when the between-donor standard deviation exceeded 5%. A statistical classification framework was built to diagnose cytomegalovirus status from the catalog of TCR beta chain sequences. V and J gene assignment, in a later analysis, came from comparing TCR nucleotide sequences with IMGT/GENE-DB human TR gene sequences. The TCRdist pipeline was used in a later analysis to assign CDR3 sequences and most-parsimonious VDJ recombination scenarios. In a later analysis, each TCR beta chain was defined by its CDR3 amino acid sequence together with its V-gene family, and reads lacking a unique V-gene family were excluded. To address suspected cross-contamination and a sequencing artifact, a later analysis removed 592 highly shared, low-generation-probability nucleotide sequences. In a later analysis, a clonal expansion index for each public chain was calculated from normalized within-repertoire ranks of inferred template counts. In a later analysis, generation probabilities were computed with a VDJ recombination model fitted to out-of-frame rearrangements, and the resulting probabilities were checked against IGoR. Hypergeometric tests were used in a later analysis to score TCR-TCR, TCR-HLA and TCR-CMV co-occurrence, with a repertoire-size bias correction applied to the TCR pairs. A later analysis estimated false discovery rates by permuting HLA or CMV assignments 20 times. In a later analysis, co-occurring TCRs were grouped using DBSCAN, and TCRdist sequence similarity was added for clustering within HLA-allele-positive subsets. Repertoires with fewer than 30,000 or more than 120,000 public chains were left out of co-occurrence clustering, as were a handful of repertoires with anomalous nucleotide sharing. TCRdb carries this immuneACCESS record with in-frame sequences only. Its versions omit some clonotypes, under half of them owing to an unresolved V gene in the studies checked, with the rest unexplained. For V, J and clone size, that table is used; D and trimming come from the DNA. Counted in this sample were about 130,000 clones; 70% to 80% of them appeared once. Of the sample, about 3.4% falls within the top ten clones.

The origin of this receptor is a man aged 25 to 40 in good health and CMV-seronegative. Material for sequencing was PBMCs. The rearrangement combines TRBV11-3 with TRBJ2-1, with 8 junctional bases fitting TRBD2. The nucleotide sequence reads TGTGCCAGCAGCACAAGCGGGAGCGGCAATGAGCAGTTCTTC. This codes for CASSTSGSGNEQFF.